These 24 T cell receptor beta chains originate from one sample sequenced in a study of T cell repertoires in cytomegalovirus infection. Each CDR3 protein gets one entry after TCRdb re-called the reads with MiXCR. The profile shows 370,000 or so distinct CDR3 sequences, about 35% of them singletons. For these receptors, no antigen is known. The sequencing here drew on cultured PBMCs, taken from culture after CMV antigen stimulation. These receptors came from a human donor in good health (CMV status not recorded). Some clones in this sample may be carry-over from other donors' samples.

This clonotype was seen a few times. The chain joins TRBV7-9 to TRBJ1-1, with D possibly TRBD1 on 5 matching bases. Germline V gives CDR1 SEHNR, CDR2 FQNEAQ (reference sequence). Between the trimmed V and J ends, which lost 3 bases and 3 bases, there was a span of 14 bases. CDR3 length: 15 amino acids. This chain's CDR3 is CASSLGEGGDTEAFF. The CDR3 coding sequence is TGTGCCAGCAGCTTGGGGGAGGGTGGGGACACTGAAGCTTTCTTT.

This chain links TRBV9 with TRBJ1-2; D unresolved. The CDR3 extends over 12 amino acids. V was cut by 0 bases and J by 9 bases, with 9 bases left in between. Germline-derived CDR1 and CDR2 are SGDLS and YYNGEE. The CDR3, as DNA: TGTGCCAGCAGCGTAGGAGTACAGCGCTACACCTTC. It specifies CASSVGVQRYTF.

Turning to this clonotype: This is likely a read error, given that the CDR3 carries no conserved phenylalanine or tryptophan at its end. The J gene is TRBJ1-2, the V gene TRBV5-4; the D gene is possibly TRBD1 (6 bases). V shed 4 bases and J shed 8 bases, with 9 bases lying between them. CDR1 and CDR2 from the germline V gene are SGHNT and YYREEE (reference sequence). The CDR3 runs 11 residues. The CDR3 loop reads CASSLDRGYTC. CDR3 coding DNA: TGTGCCAGCAGCCTGGACAGAGGCTACACCTGC.

V usage is TRBV27 and J usage is TRBJ2-4, with 7 bases that match TRBD1. Trimming took 6 bases from V and 0 from J; bases not matched to a gene: 11. This CDR3 has 17 amino acids. In germline, CDR1 is MNHEY, CDR2 SMNVEV (reference sequence). Written as DNA, the CDR3 is TGTGCCAGCAGACCGATTCACAGGGGCGTAGCCAAAAACATTCAGTACTTC. It translates to CASRPIHRGVAKNIQYF.

This clonotype was detected only a few times. This chain links TRBV9 with TRBJ1-2; D is unclear. The ends were cut back, 3 bases at V and 8 bases at J, with 17 bases in the middle. Germline V CDR1 and CDR2: SGDLS, YYNGEE. The CDR3 runs 14 residues. For the CDR3, the DNA is TGTGCCAGCAGCGCCAACGTGGGATTGGAGGGCTACACCTTC. Its protein is CASSANVGLEGYTF.

The chain is built from TRBV4-1 and TRBJ2-1; unclear D gene. The CDR3 has 14 amino acids. The V end was cut by 1 base, the J end by 4 bases, with 8 bases between. Germline-derived CDR1 and CDR2 are MGHRA and YSYEKL. The CDR3 sequence: CASSQGLFYNEQFF. The CDR3 DNA sequence: TGCGCCAGCAGCCAAGGACTCTTTTACAATGAGCAGTTCTTC.

This clonotype came up once. The CDR3 protein is CAIKGQNELNEQFF. CDR3 DNA sequence: TGTGCCATCAAAGGGCAGAACGAGCTGAATGAGCAGTTCTTC. The J gene is TRBJ2-1, the V gene TRBV10-3; no firm D call. The CDR3 runs 14 residues. Trimming shortened V by 7 bases and J by 7 bases, and 17 bases separated the two germline ends. From germline, CDR1 is ENHRY and CDR2 SYGVKD.

This chain connects TRBV24-1 to TRBJ2-3; TRBD2 aligns across 10 bases. The V gene end was trimmed by 3 bases and the J gene end by 3 bases; junction bases not matched to a gene: 8. The CDR3 loop spans 17 amino acids. Germline loops: CDR1 KGHDR, CDR2 SFDVKD. The CDR3 DNA sequence: TGTGCCACCAGTGATCGTCTAGCGGGAGATTCGACAGATACGCAGTATTTT. Translation: CATSDRLAGDSTDTQYF.

The chain employs TRBV4-2 and TRBJ1-4; no definite D call. Per germline, CDR1 LGHNA and CDR2 YNFKEQ. The length of the CDR3 is 16 residues. V was shortened by 0 bases and J by 0 bases, with 8 bases between the two germline ends. The CDR3 coding sequence is TGTGCCAGCAGCCAAGACGGAAGTGCAACTAATGAAAAACTGTTTTTT. It yields the protein CASSQDGSATNEKLFF.

This clonotype was detected only a few times. This rearrangement joins TRBV12-3 or TRBV12-4 to TRBJ2-2, with no clear D. The V end was cut by 6 bases, the J end by 0 bases, with 5 bases between. The CDR3 contains 13 residues. CDR3 sequence: CASRQSNTGELFF. The CDR3 nucleotides read TGTGCCAGCAGGCAGTCGAACACCGGGGAGCTGTTTTTT.

J is TRBJ2-1 and V is TRBV12-3 or TRBV12-4; possibly TRBD2 for D (6 bases). The V gene lost 8 bases and the J gene lost 1 base, with 18 bases spanning the gap. This CDR3 has 16 residues. The CDR3 sequence: CASVPTGTRSYNEQFF. The CDR3 DNA reads TGTGCCAGCGTCCCTACCGGGACTCGATCCTACAATGAGCAGTTCTTC.

The J gene is TRBJ2-1, the V gene TRBV19, with a tentative D call TRBD2 (5 bases). CDR3 length: 12 residues. V lost 2 bases and J 8 bases, leaving 7 bases between the germline ends. Germline CDR1 and CDR2: LNHDA and SQIVND (reference sequence). The CDR3 DNA sequence: TGTGCCAGTAGTATACGGGGAGATGAGCAGTTCTTC. It yields the protein CASSIRGDEQFF.

This clonotype has more than one count but fewer than ten. The genes are TRBV6-1 and TRBJ2-5; TRBD1 aligns across 7 bases. Unmatched junction bases numbered 8, after V lost 2 bases and J lost 5 bases. CDR1 and CDR2 from the germline V gene are MNHNS and SASEGT. This CDR3 contains 15 residues. The CDR3 nucleotides read TGTGCCAGCAGTGAAACAGGGGATTGGCGCGAGACCCAGTACTTC. Translation gives CASSETGDWRETQYF.

The CDR3 loop reads CSASPPGTKYF. In DNA, the CDR3 is TGCAGTGCTAGCCCCCCCGGGACAAAGTACTTC. The rearrangement joins TRBV20-1 to TRBJ2-7; TRBD1 might be the D (6 bases). Trimming took 3 bases from V and 11 from J, leaving 14 bases between them. The germline V gene has CDR1 DFQATT and CDR2 SNEGSKA (reference sequence). The CDR3 consists of 11 residues.

J is TRBJ2-5 and V is TRBV20-1, with a weak D call TRBD2 (5 bases). Germline assignment: CDR1 DFQATT and CDR2 SNEGSKA (reference sequence). CDR3 length: 14 amino acids. Trimming removed 0 bases at V and 5 bases at J, with 13 bases between. The CDR3 spells CSARDSLARETQYF. The CDR3 DNA is TGCAGTGCTAGAGATTCGCTAGCAAGGGAGACCCAGTACTTC.

The rearrangement links TRBV18 to TRBJ1-6; D not resolved. The CDR3 runs to 15 residues. Germline V gene sequence: CDR1 KGHSH, CDR2 LQKENI. V was clipped by 1 base and J by 8 bases, with 12 bases between them. The CDR3, as DNA: TGTGCCAGCTCACCACGGAGATCCGCGGATTCACCCCTCCACTTT. Its protein is CASSPRRSADSPLHF. The variable domain in full, with the rest retrieved from reference TRBV18 and TRBJ1-6, is NAGVMQNPRHLVRRRGQEARLRCSPMKGHSHVYWYRQLPEEGLKFMVYLQKENIIDESGMPKERFSAEFPKEGPSILRIQQVVRGDSAAYFCASSPRRSADSPLHFGNGTRLTVT.

In this sample, this clonotype turned up a few times. The CDR3 reads CASSPPGAGGLQPQHF. CDR3 nucleotide sequence: TGTGCCAGCAGCCCCCCCGGGGCAGGGGGGCTCCAGCCCCAGCATTTT. The chain has TRBV7-2 and TRBJ1-5, with 7 bases lining up with TRBD1. The V gene end was trimmed by 5 bases and the J gene end by 7 bases; junction bases not matched to a gene: 14. CDR1 and CDR2 (germline): SGHTA, FQGNSA. This CDR3 contains 16 residues.

This chain joins TRBV9 and TRBJ2-1; D is possibly TRBD1 or TRBD2 (5 bases each). Germline values: CDR1 SGDLS, CDR2 YYNGEE. Deletions cut 0 bases from V and 5 bases from J, with 12 bases between. The CDR3 covers 15 residues. CDR3 loop: CASSVAGRKDNEQFF. The CDR3 coding sequence is TGTGCCAGCAGCGTAGCAGGGAGAAAGGACAATGAGCAGTTCTTC.

This clonotype is a singleton in its sample. This chain uses TRBV6-2 or TRBV6-3 with TRBJ2-1, with no clear D. Germline lookup yields CDR1 MNHEY and CDR2 SVGEGT. CDR3 length: 14 amino acids. Trimming took off 9 bases at V and 0 bases at J, with 12 bases between the two ends. CDR3 nucleotides: TGTGCCAGTAGGACCCGTTACTCCTACAATGAGCAGTTCTTC. This translates into CASRTRYSYNEQFF.

This clonotype occurred a few times. The chain employs TRBV6-5 and TRBJ1-1; D gene ambiguous. V lost 1 base, J lost 4 bases, and 7 bases lay in between. In germline, CDR1 is MNHEY, CDR2 SVGAGI. This CDR3 is 13 amino acids long. CDR3 region: CASSYFQRTEAFF. In DNA form, the CDR3 reads TGTGCCAGCAGTTACTTTCAGCGCACTGAAGCTTTCTTT.

This clonotype was detected many times. The chain has TRBV7-2 and TRBJ2-7; D gene unclear. Germline lookup yields CDR1 SGHTA and CDR2 FQGNSA. The CDR3 extends over 11 amino acids. V lost 2 bases to trimming and J lost 5 bases, with 4 bases between them. CDR3 DNA: TGTGCCAGCAGCTTACGCGACGAGCAGTACTTC. As protein: CASSLRDEQYF.

This clonotype has just a few counts. V gene TRBV11-3 combines with J gene TRBJ2-3; 8 positions match TRBD2. This CDR3 contains 15 residues. V was pared by 1 base and J by 6 bases, with 6 bases of the junction left unmatched. Germline-derived CDR1 and CDR2 are SGHNT and YENEEA. The CDR3 region has the DNA TGTGCCAGCAGCTTAGCTTCTAGCGGGCCGGATACGCAGTATTTT. Translation gives CASSLASSGPDTQYF.

The chain employs TRBV25-1 and TRBJ2-6; D unresolved. The CDR3 totals 16 residues. Trimming left V 5 bases short and J 0 bases short, with 11 bases between. CDR1 and CDR2 from the germline V gene are MGHDK and SYGVNS. CDR3 bases: TGTGCCAGCAGTCCAGGACCGATCTCTGGGGCCAACGTCCTGACTTTC. This translates into CASSPGPISGANVLTF. Full variable domain (rest looked up from reference TRBV25-1 and TRBJ2-6): EADIYQTPRYLVIGTGKKITLECSQTMGHDKMYWYQQDPGMELHLIHYSYGVNSTEKGDLSSESTVSRIRTEHFPLTLESARPSHTSQYLCASSPGPISGANVLTFGAGSRLTVL.

This clonotype was seen a few times. This chain connects TRBV6-1 to TRBJ2-7, with TRBD2 matching 7 bases. The CDR3 consists of 15 residues. With V trimmed by 4 bases and J by 4 bases, 10 bases remained unmatched. CDR1 and CDR2 (germline): MNHNS, SASEGT. The CDR3 loop is CASSGGLVEGYEQYV. CDR3 DNA sequence: TGTGCCAGCAGTGGAGGACTAGTAGAGGGGTACGAGCAGTACGTC.